The 8 T cell receptor beta chains below all came from one sample that was sequenced in a study of identical twins. TCRdb itself ran the 5' RACE reads through MiXCR, one entry per CDR3 protein. The sample yields 700,000 to 950,000 distinct CDR3 sequences, over 9% seen once. The sample was also linked to a second study, of yellow fever vaccine responses in identical twins.

Specimen: PBMCs. All receptors come from a woman under 30 in good health.

Details on this clonotype: At one of its ends the junction is not consistent with the germline gene, which may arise from a read error. This sequence joins TRBV6-2 or TRBV6-3 and TRBJ1-5, with TRBD1 as a possible D gene (5 bases). The CDR3 consists of 19 residues. Germline V gene data show CDR1 as MNHEY and CDR2 as SVGEGT. Here the CDR3 reads CARSSSRGGQGNSNQPQHF. In nucleotides, the CDR3 is TGTGCCCGCAGTTCCTCTCGAGGTGGGCAGGGTAATTCCAATCAGCCCCAGCATTTT.

This clonotype showed up just a few times. This chain uses TRBV12-3 or TRBV12-4 with TRBJ2-5; D might be TRBD1 or TRBD2, each matching 5 bases. The CDR3 length is 18 residues. V was trimmed by 1 base and J by 2 bases, leaving 20 bases between them. CDR3 sequence: CASSLVGSVAWGQETQYF. DNA for the CDR3: TGTGCCAGCAGTTTAGTGGGGTCCGTTGCCTGGGGGCAAGAGACCCAGTACTTC.

This clonotype occurred many times. This chain joins TRBV15 and TRBJ2-3; 10 bases agree with TRBD2. J lost 3 bases, V lost 6 bases, and 6 bases had no gene match. Germline loops: CDR1 LNHNV, CDR2 YYDKDF (reference sequence). CDR3 length: 15 amino acids. The DNA for the CDR3 is TGTGCCACCAGTGTCAGCGGGGGGGTGACAGATACGCAGTATTTT. It is translated as CATSVSGGVTDTQYF.

This clonotype was seen many times. The chain couples TRBV7-9 to TRBJ2-1; D unresolved. V lost 1 base and J 7 bases, leaving 5 bases between the germline ends. The CDR3 consists of 12 residues. Germline assignment: CDR1 SEHNR and CDR2 FQNEAQ (reference sequence). CDR3 loop: CASSLDWNEQFF. The CDR3 nucleotides are TGTGCCAGCAGCTTAGATTGGAATGAGCAGTTCTTC.

V is TRBV18 and J is TRBJ2-5, with a tentative D call TRBD1 (5 bases). Trimming removed 0 bases at V and 1 base at J, with 9 bases between. Germline CDR1 reads KGHSH; CDR2 reads LQKENI. This CDR3 is 15 amino acids long. The CDR3 protein is CASSPPQGRQETQYF. The CDR3 DNA follows: TGTGCCAGCTCACCACCGCAGGGCCGCCAAGAGACCCAGTACTTC.

V and J are TRBV6-1 and TRBJ2-6, with D possibly TRBD1 on 5 matching bases. Germline V gives CDR1 MNHNS, CDR2 SASEGT. The length of the CDR3 is 16 residues. V was pared by 6 bases and J by 0 bases, with 12 bases between. The CDR3 nucleotides read TGTGCCAGCAGCAGGGTCGTCTCCTCTGGGGCCAACGTCCTGACTTTC. It codes for CASSRVVSSGANVLTF.

In regard to this clonotype: Its ends do not fully match the called genes, so a read error is possible. The chain recombines TRBV5-1 with TRBJ2-1; D perhaps matches TRBD1 (6 bases). Germline V CDR1 and CDR2: SGHRS, YFSETQ. The CDR3 extends over 13 amino acids. CDR3 coding DNA: TGCGCTAGCAGCCATCGGGACACCCAAGAGCAGTTCTTC. Translating it yields CASSHRDTQEQFF.

This clonotype was found many times. This chain uses TRBV5-6 with TRBJ2-2; 10 nucleotides line up with TRBD2. There are 18 residues in the CDR3. From germline, CDR1 is SGHDT and CDR2 YYEEEE. With V trimmed by 0 bases and J by 3 bases, 8 bases remained unmatched. The CDR3 here is CASSLELAGPRHTGELFF. The CDR3 DNA follows: TGTGCCAGCAGCTTGGAACTAGCGGGGCCTCGTCACACCGGGGAGCTGTTTTTT.